Listed here are 14 T cell receptor beta chains from one sample, sequenced in a study of Ad26.COV2.S vaccination and SARS-CoV-2 variants. The treatment here: about 20 received Ad26.COV2.S at low or high dose, single or two shots; about 5 received placebo; per-sample allocation not given. Samples came from day 63 after the first vaccine or placebo injection. Data came from immunoSEQ multiplex PCR; TCRdb stores just in-frame clones and leaves some out. The sample yields hundreds of thousands of clones, around 90% seen once. This sample comprised peripheral blood, obtained in a trial of Ad26.COV2.S vaccine versus placebo. The receptors were sampled from a person between 18 and 59 years old who received the Ad26.COV2.S COVID-19 vaccine or a placebo.

This chain uses TRBV19 with TRBJ2-7; D possibly corresponds to TRBD2 (6 bases). The CDR3 loop spans 14 amino acids. The V gene lost 5 bases and the J gene lost 6 bases, with 17 bases spanning the gap. Germline V gives CDR1 LNHDA, CDR2 SQIVND (reference sequence). The CDR3 nucleotides are TGTGCCAGTAGTGTGGAAAGCCTGCGGGGCGAGCAGTACTTC. The encoded protein is CASSVESLRGEQYF.

CDR3 DNA sequence: TGTGCCAGCAGTTTTAGACGGGGGTCGGCAGATACGCAGTATTTT. This translates into CASSFRRGSADTQYF. The V gene is TRBV7-9, the J gene TRBJ2-3; perhaps TRBD2 as D (6 bases). There are 15 residues in the CDR3. Germline loops: CDR1 SEHNR, CDR2 FQNEAQ (reference sequence). V was shortened by 6 bases and J by 4 bases, with 17 bases between the two germline ends.

This chain connects TRBV13 to TRBJ1-2; D remains unclear. The ends were cut back, 1 base at V and 4 bases at J, with 7 bases in the middle. Germline CDR1 is PRHDT and CDR2 is FYEKMQ (reference sequence). The CDR3 runs to 13 residues. CDR3 sequence reads: CASSLDSSYGYTF. As DNA, the CDR3 is TGTGCCAGCAGCTTAGACAGCAGCTATGGCTACACCTTC.

The chain carries TRBV27 and TRBJ1-6; unclear D gene. Per germline, CDR1 MNHEY and CDR2 SMNVEV (reference sequence). V was clipped by 2 bases and J by 7 bases, with 6 bases between them. The CDR3 length is 13 residues. The CDR3 is CASSLGRNSPLHF. In DNA, the CDR3 is TGTGCCAGCAGTTTAGGGAGGAATTCACCCCTCCACTTT.

This chain joins TRBV12-3 or TRBV12-4 and TRBJ2-1; 11 positions match TRBD2. The CDR3 extends over 12 amino acids. V was pared by 4 bases and J by 13 bases, with 3 bases of the junction left unmatched. CDR3 loop: CASSSGLAVQFF. Here the CDR3 DNA reads TGTGCCAGCAGTTCGGGACTAGCGGTACAGTTCTTC.

The chain joins TRBV30 to TRBJ1-5, with D uncertain. There are 15 residues in the CDR3. The V gene's germline CDR1 is GTSNPN and CDR2 SVGIG (reference sequence). V was pared by 0 bases and J by 1 base, with 10 bases between. As DNA, the CDR3 is TGTGCCTGGAGTGTACGAGGCCTCAGCAATCAGCCCCAGCATTTT. Translated, it gives CAWSVRGLSNQPQHF.

The CDR3 here is CTLHYWGRNTEAFF. The CDR3 DNA reads TGTACTCTACATTACTGGGGAAGGAACACTGAAGCTTTCTTT. V usage is TRBV6-5 and J usage is TRBJ1-1; D gene unclear. This CDR3 is 14 amino acids long. Germline V gene lookup returns CDR1 MNHEY and CDR2 SVGAGI.

The J gene is TRBJ2-5, the V gene TRBV5-1; TRBD1 is a possible D gene (6 bases). This CDR3 spans 17 amino acids. Trimming stripped 3 bases from V and 2 bases from J, with 20 bases between. Germline CDR1 is SGHRS and CDR2 is YFSETQ. The CDR3 DNA follows: TGCGCCAGCAGCTGGAGGCAGGGGTCCCTCACGCAAGAGACCCAGTACTTC. Translated: CASSWRQGSLTQETQYF.

This chain links TRBV9 with TRBJ1-1; D remains ambiguous. Per germline, CDR1 SGDLS and CDR2 YYNGEE. V gave up 1 base and J gave up 6 bases, with 7 bases separating them. This CDR3 is 12 amino acids long. The CDR3: CASSVSGAEAFF. The CDR3 bases are TGTGCCAGCAGCGTAAGTGGGGCTGAAGCTTTCTTT.

CDR3 residues: CASTRDGGRNTEAFF. The CDR3 DNA sequence: TGCGCCAGCACCCGGGACGGCGGGAGGAACACTGAAGCTTTCTTT. This chain joins TRBV5-1 and TRBJ1-1, with D perhaps matching TRBD1 (5 bases). Trimming removed 6 bases from V and 1 base from J, with 16 bases in between. The germline V gene encodes CDR1 SGHRS and CDR2 YFSETQ. This CDR3 contains 15 residues.

The chain couples TRBV6-5 to TRBJ1-5; D is undetermined. The germline CDR1 and CDR2 sequences are MNHEY and SVGAGI. The ends were cut back, 2 bases at V and 5 bases at J, with 10 bases in the middle. The CDR3 has 14 residues. In DNA form, the CDR3 reads TGTGCCAGCAGTTACGTTCGGAACCATCAGCCCCAGCATTTT. This encodes CASSYVRNHQPQHF.

With respect to this clone: The same CDR3 is also encoded by other DNA sequences in this sample. This chain links TRBV5-4 with TRBJ1-1, with D unclear. This CDR3 comprises 11 residues. The V end lost 0 bases, the J end lost 10 bases, and 7 bases lay between the germline ends. Germline CDR1 is SGHNT and CDR2 is YYREEE (reference sequence). The CDR3 loop reads CASSLGRVAFF. CDR3 coding DNA: TGTGCCAGCAGCTTGGGCAGAGTAGCTTTCTTT.

The rearrangement joins TRBV7-8 to TRBJ2-3; 7 nucleotides agree with TRBD2. CDR1 is SGHVS and CDR2 is FQNEAQ in the germline V gene. The V gene end was trimmed by 6 bases and the J gene end by 2 bases; junction bases not matched to a gene: 8. This CDR3 has 15 residues. CDR3: CASRRTSGLTDTQYF. The CDR3 DNA sequence: TGTGCCAGCAGGCGGACTAGTGGACTCACAGATACGCAGTATTTT.

This sequence joins TRBV19 and TRBJ1-2, with 8 nucleotides matching TRBD1. Germline V CDR1 and CDR2: LNHDA, SQIVND (reference sequence). This CDR3 is 14 amino acids long. The V and J ends lost 5 bases and 6 bases, in that order; junction bases with no gene match: 8. The CDR3 DNA is TGTGCCAGTAGTGTAATGGGACAGGCCGATGGCTACACCTTC. It specifies CASSVMGQADGYTF.